A selection of T cell receptor beta chains follows, all from one sample in a study of cytomegalovirus exposure and HLA in healthy donors. Only in-frame clones appear in the TCRdb table, and some are missing; sequencing was by immunoSEQ multiplex PCR. Of about 120,000 clones listed, around 69% are singletons. The source material was PBMCs. The source of these receptors is a woman aged 40-49 years in good health and CMV-seropositive. Both conserved end residues are part of each CDR3. D genes are given only for firm matches. Expanded clones get a size class; other rows say once, few or many, or leave the size out.

>NA|TRBJ2-3|15|TRBD2|TRBV6-4
TGTGCCAGCAGTCCCCTAGCGGGGGGCCCAGATACGCAGTATTTT
CASSPLAGGPDTQYF
>NA|TRBJ2-5|14|TRBD2|TRBV28
TGTGCCAGCAGTTTATCAGAGCGGGGCAAGACCCAGTACTTC
CASSLSERGKTQYF
>few|TRBJ2-7|16|TRBD1|TRBV7-9
TGTGCCAGCAGCGCAGGCCCTCTAACAGGGGACTACGAGCAGTACTTC
CASSAGPLTGDYEQYF
>NA|TRBJ1-2|12|TRBD1|TRBV7-9
TGTTCCAGCAGCGACACTCCCGGGACAGGGACCTTC
CSSSDTPGTGTF
>few|TRBJ2-7|13|NA|TRBV19
TGTGCCCGAGGGTGGGTTCTCTCCTACGAGCAGTACTTC
CARGWVLSYEQYF
>few|TRBJ1-1|14|TRBD1|TRBV2
TGTGCCAGCAGGCCACAGGGGCCGACCCCTGAAGCTTTCTTT
CASRPQGPTPEAFF
>NA|TRBJ1-5|16|NA|TRBV28
TGTGCCAGCAGTTTACTTATAACAGGGTCGGGTCAGCCCCAGCATTTT
CASSLLITGSGQPQHF
>NA|TRBJ2-5|12|NA|TRBV6-5
TGTGCCAGCAGTTCTACAGGGGAGACCCAGTACTTC
CASSSTGETQYF
>NA|TRBJ1-2|16|NA|TRBV18
TGTGCCAGCTCACCCCTAGGGACTAACTCTAACTATGGCTACACCTTC
CASSPLGTNSNYGYTF
>NA|TRBJ2-3|12|NA|TRBV28
TGTGCCAGCAGTTCGGGACTAGATACGCAGTATTTT
CASSSGLDTQYF
>NA|TRBJ1-2|15|NA|TRBV18
TGTGCCAGCTCACCTCCCTCATTGGGGGCGGATGGCTACACCTTC
CASSPPSLGADGYTF
>NA|TRBJ2-3|16|NA|TRBV6-6
TGTGCCAGCAGCGAAAGAGGCCGCATACCCACAGATACGCAGTATTTT
CASSERGRIPTDTQYF
>NA|TRBJ2-6|18|NA|TRBV7-9
TGTGCCAGCAGCTTAAAGGTTAGCGGAGGGACTGGGGCCAACGTCCTGACTTTC
CASSLKVSGGTGANVLTF
>few|TRBJ2-5|14|TRBD1|TRBV11-3
TGTGCCAGCAGCCCGGGGACAGCACAAGAGACCCAGTACTTC
CASSPGTAQETQYF
>few|TRBJ1-1|11|NA|TRBV28
TGTGCCAGCAGTCTCACTCGGAGGGCTTTCTTT
CASSLTRRAFF
>NA|TRBJ2-3|16|NA|TRBV5-1
TGCGCCAGCAGCCCGGTAAGGGGCCCGGGCACAGATACGCAGTATTTT
CASSPVRGPGTDTQYF
>NA|TRBJ2-3|14|NA|TRBV7-6
TGTGCCAGCAGCTTGACGGGGGAGGAAGATACGCAGTATTTT
CASSLTGEEDTQYF
>few|TRBJ1-4|15|NA|TRBV7-6
TGTGCCAGCTCTCAGAGGGGGGGGGCAGGTGAAAAACTGTTTTTT
CASSQRGGAGEKLFF
>NA|TRBJ2-3|13|NA|TRBV6-5
TGTGCCAGCAGTTACACTTTCACAGATACGCAGTATTTT
CASSYTFTDTQYF
>NA|TRBJ1-4|15|NA|TRBV5-6
TGTGCCAGCAGCTTGGTCAGGCCAACTAATGAAAAACTGTTTTTT
CASSLVRPTNEKLFF